The 24 T cell receptor beta chains presented below share a single source sample, sequenced in a study of blood T cells in healthy people across ages. Through a sample-barcoded 5' primer and a J-beta primer mix, a second PCR was run for roughly 6 to 12 cycles. TCRdb used MiXCR to reprocess the 5' RACE reads, holding one entry per CDR3 protein. Of 1.5 million or so distinct CDR3 sequences in the sample, about 40% were seen once. Sample: blood. The receptors come from a woman younger than 35 in good health.

A few counts support this clonotype. The rearrangement joins TRBV27 to TRBJ1-1; D is possibly TRBD1 (6 bases). Germline V gives CDR1 MNHEY, CDR2 SMNVEV (reference sequence). V gave up 2 bases and J gave up 3 bases, with 16 bases separating them. The CDR3 runs 16 residues. The CDR3 DNA reads as TGTGCCAGCAGTTTACCCCTCTGGGGGGCCCACACTGAAGCTTTCTTT. Translation: CASSLPLWGAHTEAFF.

The chain links TRBV7-2 to TRBJ2-3, with D perhaps assigned TRBD1 or TRBD2 (5 bases each). Germline CDR1 and CDR2: SGHTA and FQGNSA. The CDR3 has 14 residues. V lost 5 bases, J lost 4 bases, and 13 bases lay in between. In DNA form, the CDR3 reads TGTGCCAGCAGCATCGGGACGGAGGCAGATACGCAGTATTTT. It yields the protein CASSIGTEADTQYF.

The genes are TRBV10-1 and TRBJ2-2; D call uncertain. The V gene lost 0 bases and the J gene lost 6 bases, with 5 bases spanning the gap. This CDR3 has 13 amino acids. Germline CDR1 reads WNHNN; CDR2 reads SYGVQD (reference sequence). The CDR3 spells CASSESRAGELFF. Here the CDR3 DNA reads TGCGCCAGCAGTGAGTCCCGGGCCGGGGAGCTGTTTTTT.

The CDR3 here is CASSSYNTNGAYGYTF. The CDR3 region has the DNA TGCGCCAGCAGCTCCTATAATACGAATGGGGCATATGGCTACACCTTC. This rearrangement joins TRBV5-1 to TRBJ1-2, with TRBD1 as a possible D gene (5 bases). This CDR3 spans 16 amino acids. V gave up 3 bases and J gave up 5 bases, with 20 bases separating them. Germline assignment: CDR1 SGHRS and CDR2 YFSETQ.

With regard to this clonotype: The junction differs from germline at one of its ends, possibly a read error. The CDR3 spells CTSSSYTQYF. CDR3 nucleotides: TGTACCAGCAGCTCTTATACGCAGTATTTT. This chain joins TRBV7-9 and TRBJ2-3; D remains unclear. CDR1 is SEHNR and CDR2 is FQNEAQ in the germline V gene (reference sequence). The CDR3 has 10 amino acids.

This clonotype was detected only a few times. The rearrangement uses TRBV5-6 and TRBJ2-3; 9 bases map to TRBD2. The germline V gene has CDR1 SGHDT and CDR2 YYEEEE. The J segment lost 3 bases and the V segment lost 4 bases, leaving 6 bases of the junction unmatched. The CDR3 runs 15 residues. CDR3 DNA: TGTGCCAGCAGCCTCGGGACTAGCATAACAGATACGCAGTATTTT. It encodes CASSLGTSITDTQYF.

This sequence joins TRBV4-1 and TRBJ1-5; D remains unclear. With 4 bases removed from V and 0 bases from J, the gap between germline ends came to 13 bases. This CDR3 spans 16 amino acids. Per the germline V gene, CDR1 is MGHRA and CDR2 is YSYEKL. The CDR3 DNA follows: TGCGCCAGCAGCCCCTCTTCGATCCGTAGCAATCAGCCCCAGCATTTT. Its protein product is CASSPSSIRSNQPQHF.

The chain uses TRBV2 and TRBJ2-5; D possibly corresponds to TRBD2 (6 bases). The V end lost 3 bases, the J end lost 5 bases, and 16 bases lay between the germline ends. Looked up from germline, CDR1 is SNHLY and CDR2 is FYNNEI. There are 15 residues in the CDR3. The CDR3 loop reads CASSDSGVLSETQYF. The DNA of the CDR3 is TGTGCCAGCAGTGATTCGGGGGTCCTCTCGGAGACCCAGTACTTC.

The rearrangement joins TRBV3-1 to TRBJ2-3, with TRBD2 matching 10 bases. This CDR3 has 16 residues. The J segment lost 4 bases and the V segment lost 4 bases, leaving 8 bases of the junction unmatched. In germline, CDR1 is LGHDT, CDR2 YNNKEL (reference sequence). The CDR3 region has the DNA TGTGCCAGCAGCCCCCGGTCTAGCGGGGGAGCAGATACGCAGTATTTT. As protein: CASSPRSSGGADTQYF.

A word on this clonotype: At one end the junction does not follow the germline gene, possibly because of a read error. This rearrangement joins TRBV7-2 to TRBJ2-1, with 10 bases aligning to TRBD2. Germline CDR1 reads SGHTA; CDR2 reads FQGNSA. The CDR3 consists of 15 residues. This CDR3 reads CAGSFWTSGYNEQFF. CDR3 in DNA: TGTGCCGGCAGCTTCTGGACTAGCGGTTACAATGAGCAGTTCTTC.

This clonotype came up a few times. The V call is TRBV7-9, the J call TRBJ2-5, with 10 bases aligning to TRBD1. The J call could be wrong; TRBJ2-7 is a better fit for the DNA end. This CDR3 contains 15 residues. Per germline, CDR1 SEHNR and CDR2 FQNEAQ (reference sequence). The CDR3 DNA follows: TGTGCCAGCAGCCGAGGGACAGGGGCAATAAACGAGCAGTACTTC. This codes for CASSRGTGAINEQYF.

This sequence joins TRBV7-9 and TRBJ2-7; tentative D call: TRBD1 (6 bases). Trimming removed 5 bases at V and 2 bases at J, with 22 bases between. Germline V gene sequence: CDR1 SEHNR, CDR2 FQNEAQ (reference sequence). This CDR3 region has 17 residues. DNA for the CDR3: TGTGCCAGCAGCCCCCGATTAGGAGAGGACAGAACCTACGAGCAGTACTTC. As protein: CASSPRLGEDRTYEQYF.

About this clonotype itself: This sequence may be a read error, since a much larger clone differs from it by one base. The CDR3 DNA reads TGCAGTGCTAGAGATTTGGGGGCGGTTGTCACCTACGAGCAGTACTTC. Translating it yields CSARDLGAVVTYEQYF. The genes are TRBV20-1 and TRBJ2-7; maybe TRBD1 (6 bases). V was pared by 0 bases and J by 2 bases, with 17 bases between. The CDR3 totals 16 residues. Germline CDR1 is DFQATT and CDR2 is SNEGSKA (reference sequence).

This clonotype was seen only a few times. CDR3 DNA: TGTGCCAGCAGCCAAGCCTTCCGATACGAGCAGTACTTC. Its translation is CASSQAFRYEQYF. The chain employs TRBV14 and TRBJ2-7, with no clear D. The germline V gene has CDR1 SGHDN and CDR2 FVKESK. V was cut by 1 base and J by 4 bases, with 8 bases left in between. The CDR3 length is 13 residues.

The V call is TRBV11-2, the J call TRBJ2-2, with 8 bases aligning to TRBD2. From germline, CDR1 is SGHAT and CDR2 FQNNGV. The CDR3 totals 16 residues. Losses at the gene ends were 5 bases for V and 3 bases for J; bases not matched to a gene: 8. CDR3 region: CASSLPAGADTGELFF. The CDR3 DNA is TGTGCCAGCAGCCTCCCAGCGGGAGCCGACACCGGGGAGCTGTTTTTT.

The table lists this clonotype with a few counts. Here the CDR3 DNA reads TGTGCCAGCAGCCAAGTGCTAGCTACCCACCCCTACGAGCAGTACTTC. It specifies CASSQVLATHPYEQYF. The chain couples TRBV3-1 to TRBJ2-7; TRBD2 might be the D (5 bases). V was trimmed by 1 base and J by 2 bases, leaving 15 bases between them. The CDR3 is 16 amino acids. CDR1 is LGHDT, CDR2 YNNKEL, per germline (reference sequence).

The table lists this clonotype with many counts. CDR3 sequence reads: CSVLYSQGVNQPQHF. For the CDR3, the DNA is TGCAGCGTCCTATATTCACAGGGAGTTAATCAGCCCCAGCATTTT. The chain uses TRBV29-1 and TRBJ1-5; possible D gene TRBD1, 6 bases. Germline CDR1 reads SQVTM; CDR2 reads ANQGSEA. CDR3 length equals 15 residues. V was cut by 6 bases and J by 4 bases, with 19 bases left in between.

The chain has TRBV4-1 and TRBJ1-2; maybe TRBD1 (5 bases). The germline V gene encodes CDR1 MGHRA and CDR2 YSYEKL. The CDR3 is 15 amino acids. V was shortened by 2 bases and J by 4 bases, with 14 bases between the two germline ends. CDR3 region: CASSQSAGVGYGYTF. In DNA, the CDR3 is TGCGCCAGCAGCCAATCGGCGGGGGTCGGCTATGGCTACACCTTC.

In DNA, the CDR3 is TGCGCCAGCAGCCCCCAGGCAGGATCCGGCAAAAACATTCAGTACTTC. Translating it yields CASSPQAGSGKNIQYF. V is TRBV4-1 and J is TRBJ2-4, with D uncertain. This CDR3 region has 16 residues. V was cut by 4 bases and J by 3 bases, with 16 bases left in between. CDR1 and CDR2 from the germline V gene are MGHRA and YSYEKL.

The rearrangement links TRBV11-2 to TRBJ2-7; 11 nucleotides agree with TRBD2. Germline loops: CDR1 SGHAT, CDR2 FQNNGV. The CDR3 spans 15 residues. The V segment lost 3 bases and the J segment 3 bases; nucleotides outside the gene matches: 4. The CDR3 bases are TGTGCCAGCAGCTTTACTAGCGGGAGCCACTACGAGCAGTACTTC. Translating gives CASSFTSGSHYEQYF.

The sample holds a few counts of this clonotype. The V and J genes are TRBV29-1 and TRBJ2-5, with TRBD1 identical over 11 bases. The better agreement between TRBJ2-7 and the DNA end casts doubt on the J call. From germline, CDR1 is SQVTM and CDR2 ANQGSEA. This CDR3 region has 12 residues. The CDR3 DNA follows: TGCAGCGTTGACGGGACAGGGGGCGAGCAGTACTTC. It specifies CSVDGTGGEQYF.

In its sample, this clonotype was seen a few times. The V call is TRBV7-3, the J call TRBJ2-1; 7 positions agree with TRBD2. V was pared by 2 bases and J by 6 bases, with 7 bases of the junction left unmatched. The CDR3 runs to 15 residues. The V gene's germline CDR1 is SGHTA and CDR2 FQGTGA. CDR3 sequence: CASSLGGVSANEQFF. Written as DNA, the CDR3 is TGTGCCAGCAGCTTAGGGGGGGTGTCTGCCAATGAGCAGTTCTTC.

The chain carries TRBV2 and TRBJ2-3; 9 bases line up with TRBD2. Germline CDR1 reads SNHLY; CDR2 reads FYNNEI. The V gene end was trimmed by 4 bases and the J gene end by 8 bases; junction bases not matched to a gene: 7. The CDR3 is 14 residues long. The CDR3 sequence is CASSAGLATGTQYF. As DNA, the CDR3 is TGTGCCAGCAGTGCTGGACTAGCGACGGGTACGCAGTATTTT.

This clonotype was picked up a small number of times. This chain connects TRBV20-1 to TRBJ1-5; maybe TRBD1 (5 bases). CDR1 and CDR2 from the germline V gene are DFQATT and SNEGSKA (reference sequence). V dropped 3 bases and J dropped 7 bases, with 13 bases sitting between them. The CDR3 loop spans 13 amino acids. In DNA, the CDR3 is TGCAGTGCTAGGGGAGGGGAGGGACAGCCCCAGCATTTT. This encodes CSARGGEGQPQHF.